The 29 T cell receptor beta chains listed next were all sequenced from one sample in a study of T cell responses to AZD1222 COVID-19 vaccine. Repertoires were generated with immunoSEQ multiplex PCR, while TCRdb's copy carries only in-frame clones and drops some. Among about 260,000 clones, over 90% were seen once, and the ten largest hold around 0.58%. This material consisted of peripheral blood, taken on day 0 of AZD1222 vaccination. Receptors were obtained from an adult in good health.

The chain carries TRBV2 and TRBJ2-5; 10 bases are shared with TRBD2. The CDR3 spans 14 residues. V was clipped by 7 bases and J by 5 bases; unmatched bases: 7. The germline CDR1 and CDR2 sequences are SNHLY and FYNNEI. Written as DNA, the CDR3 is TGTGCCAGCACCACAGCGGGGGGGCGGGAGACCCAGTACTTC. Its protein is CASTTAGGRETQYF. Combining the CDR3 with reference TRBV2 and TRBJ2-5 gives the whole variable domain EPEVTQTPSHQVTQMGQEVILRCVPISNHLYFYWYRQILGQKVEFLVSFYNNEISEKSEIFDDQFSVERPDGSNFTLKIRSTKLEDSAMYFCASTTAGGRETQYFGPGTRLLVL.

This chain connects TRBV7-9 to TRBJ2-7; D remains unclear. Germline V lookup: CDR1 SEHNR, CDR2 FQNEAQ (reference sequence). Deletions cut 5 bases from V and 4 bases from J, with 12 bases between. The CDR3 has 13 amino acids. CDR3 sequence reads: CASSLGPEYEQYF. CDR3 DNA sequence: TGTGCCAGCAGCCTCGGGCCTGAATACGAGCAGTACTTC.

The chain couples TRBV4-3 to TRBJ1-4; 8 bases align to TRBD1. This CDR3 comprises 15 residues. Losses at the gene ends were 5 bases for V and 4 bases for J; bases not matched to a gene: 6. The germline V gene has CDR1 LGHNA and CDR2 YSLEER. This CDR3 is CASSGRTGRNEKLFF. As DNA, the CDR3 is TGCGCCAGCAGCGGTCGGACAGGGCGTAATGAAAAACTGTTTTTT.

The genes are TRBV28 and TRBJ1-1, with D perhaps matching TRBD1 (6 bases). CDR3 length: 14 amino acids. V lost 5 bases to trimming and J lost 4 bases, with 14 bases between them. Germline CDR1 is MDHEN and CDR2 is SYDVKM. The CDR3 protein is CASSLGGGSTEAFF. In DNA form, the CDR3 reads TGTGCCAGCAGTCTAGGAGGGGGGAGCACTGAAGCTTTCTTT.

The rearrangement uses TRBV7-6 and TRBJ2-5, with 10 bases matching TRBD2. Germline V gene data show CDR1 as SGHVS and CDR2 as FNYEAQ. The CDR3 is 16 residues long. V dropped 1 base and J dropped 7; count of bases not matched to a gene: 9. CDR3 in amino acids: CASSLGTSGTYWTQYF. CDR3 nucleotides: TGTGCCAGCAGCTTAGGAACTAGCGGGACCTACTGGACCCAGTACTTC.

The genes are TRBV24-1 and TRBJ2-3, with TRBD2 matching over 7 bases. The germline V gene has CDR1 KGHDR and CDR2 SFDVKD. The trim removed 3 bases at V and 3 bases at J, leaving 8 bases unmatched. The CDR3 contains 16 residues. The DNA for the CDR3 is TGTGCCACCAGTGATCAGCGGGGCCGGGGTACAGATACGCAGTATTTT. Residues: CATSDQRGRGTDTQYF.

The V and J genes are TRBV4-3 and TRBJ2-1, with 12 bases aligning to TRBD2. The CDR3 loop spans 15 amino acids. The germline V gene has CDR1 LGHNA and CDR2 YSLEER. V dropped 6 bases and J dropped 4; count of bases not matched to a gene: 4. The CDR3 coding sequence is TGCGCCAGCAGTCCTAGCGGGAGGGCTTACAATGAGCAGTTCTTC. Its protein is CASSPSGRAYNEQFF.

Concerning this clone itself: The sample holds other DNA sequences that translate to the same CDR3. The chain carries TRBV27 and TRBJ1-5; D is undetermined. This CDR3 spans 12 amino acids. Trimming shortened V by 6 bases and J by 3 bases, and 6 bases separated the two germline ends. Germline CDR1 is MNHEY and CDR2 is SMNVEV (reference sequence). For the CDR3, the DNA is TGTGCCAGCAGCTCGAACAATCAGCCCCAGCATTTT. The encoded protein is CASSSNNQPQHF.

This chain connects TRBV9 to TRBJ2-7, with D possibly TRBD1 on 8 matching bases. CDR3 size: 16 residues. Germline CDR1 SGDLS, CDR2 YYNGEE. Trimming removed 3 bases at V and 5 bases at J, with 21 bases between. The CDR3 here is CASSALGGTGKDEQYF. In nucleotides, the CDR3 is TGTGCCAGCAGCGCTCTGGGGGGGACAGGTAAGGACGAGCAGTACTTC.

The chain links TRBV27 to TRBJ2-1, with D perhaps TRBD2 (6 bases). There are 13 residues in the CDR3. V lost 6 bases to trimming and J lost 3 bases, with 9 bases between them. Germline V CDR1 and CDR2: MNHEY, SMNVEV (reference sequence). This chain's CDR3 is CASSRGVYNEQFF. The CDR3 DNA reads as TGTGCCAGCAGCCGCGGGGTCTACAATGAGCAGTTCTTC.

The V gene is TRBV13, the J gene TRBJ2-6; a possible D gene is TRBD1 (6 bases). V lost 5 bases and J 1 base, leaving 9 bases between the germline ends. CDR1 and CDR2 (germline): PRHDT, FYEKMQ (reference sequence). This CDR3 is built from 15 residues. Here the CDR3 reads CASSPQGSGANVLTF. DNA for the CDR3: TGTGCCAGCAGCCCACAGGGTTCTGGGGCCAACGTCCTGACTTTC. Full variable domain (remainder filled in from reference TRBV13 and TRBJ2-6): AAGVIQSPRHLIKEKRETATLKCYPIPRHDTVYWYQQGPGQDPQFLISFYEKMQSDKGSIPDRFSAQQFSDYHSELNMSSLELGDSALYFCASSPQGSGANVLTFGAGSRLTVL.

The chain has TRBV28 and TRBJ1-1, with D maybe TRBD1 (5 bases). The length of the CDR3 is 12 residues. Trimming shortened V by 8 bases and J by 5 bases, and 12 bases separated the two germline ends. Germline V gene data show CDR1 as MDHEN and CDR2 as SYDVKM. For the CDR3, the DNA is TGTGCCAGCGGGCTCTCAGGGACTGAAGCTTTCTTT. Protein: CASGLSGTEAFF.

The V gene is TRBV9, the J gene TRBJ2-7, with a tentative D call TRBD2 (5 bases). Germline-derived CDR1 and CDR2 are SGDLS and YYNGEE. Trimming took off 0 bases at V and 7 bases at J, with 11 bases between the two ends. The CDR3 consists of 13 residues. The CDR3 nucleotides read TGTGCCAGCAGCGTAGAGTTAGGCGGGGAGCAGTACTTC. This translates into CASSVELGGEQYF. The full variable domain, rest sourced from reference TRBV9 and TRBJ2-7, is DSGVTQTPKHLITATGQRVTLRCSPRSGDLSVYWYQQSLDQGLQFLIQYYNGEERAKGNILERFSAQQFPDLHSELNLSSLELGDSALYFCASSVELGGEQYFGPGTRLTVT.

V gene TRBV18 combines with J gene TRBJ2-3; 7 positions agree with TRBD2. J gave up 2 bases and V 0 bases, and 5 bases lay outside the gene matches. The CDR3 length is 16 residues. Germline CDR1 KGHSH, CDR2 LQKENI. The CDR3 coding sequence is TGTGCCAGCTCACCACCCGGCGGGAGACTCACAGATACGCAGTATTTT. Its translation: CASSPPGGRLTDTQYF.

V and J are TRBV29-1 and TRBJ2-7; D uncertain. CDR3 length: 11 amino acids. The germline CDR1 and CDR2 sequences are SQVTM and ANQGSEA. The V gene lost 5 bases and the J gene lost 4 bases, with 9 bases spanning the gap. CDR3 sequence reads: CSVRVGYEQYF. CDR3 DNA sequence: TGCAGCGTTAGAGTGGGATACGAGCAGTACTTC.

The count of this clone is one. The chain uses TRBV28 and TRBJ1-2, with D hard to call. This CDR3 is built from 12 residues. Germline values: CDR1 MDHEN, CDR2 SYDVKM. V was pared by 7 bases and J by 8 bases, with 14 bases between. CDR3 DNA: TGTGCCAGCACGCCGTCGAAAGGGGGCTACACCTTC. Translated: CASTPSKGGYTF.

The gene calls are TRBV19 and TRBJ2-7; TRBD1 matches at 9 bases. CDR1 LNHDA and CDR2 SQIVND come from the germline V gene (reference sequence). The trim removed 4 bases at V and 7 bases at J, leaving 8 bases unmatched. This CDR3 region has 14 residues. The chain's CDR3 is CASSTGTGRGEQYF. For the CDR3, the DNA is TGTGCCAGTAGTACCGGGACAGGGAGGGGTGAGCAGTACTTC. The whole variable domain, filled in from reference TRBV19 and TRBJ2-7, reads DGGITQSPKYLFRKEGQNVTLSCEQNLNHDAMYWYRQDPGQGLRLIYYSQIVNDFQKGDIAEGYSVSREKKESFPLTVTSAQKNPTAFYLCASSTGTGRGEQYFGPGTRLTVT.

The V and J genes are TRBV7-8 and TRBJ2-7, with D possibly TRBD2 on 6 matching bases. The CDR3 has 13 amino acids. Germline V lookup: CDR1 SGHVS, CDR2 FQNEAQ. The V and J ends lost 5 bases and 5 bases respectively, with 13 bases between them. The CDR3 nucleotides are TGTGCCAGCAGCCGGGGCCCGGGGGACGAGCAGTACTTC. Translating it yields CASSRGPGDEQYF.

The chain joins TRBV5-6 to TRBJ2-1; 8 nucleotides match TRBD2. Trimming cost V 5 bases and J 10 bases; bases outside gene matches: 8. Germline lookup yields CDR1 SGHDT and CDR2 YYEEEE. The CDR3 runs 13 residues. CDR3 in DNA: TGTGCCAGCAGTATCGGGAGGGAGGGGGAGCAGTTCTTC. Translation gives CASSIGREGEQFF.

The gene calls are TRBV2 and TRBJ1-3, with D perhaps matching TRBD1 (5 bases). The germline CDR1 and CDR2 sequences are SNHLY and FYNNEI. Trimming removed 4 bases at V and 7 bases at J, with 11 bases between. This CDR3 contains 13 residues. The chain's CDR3 is CASSAGTANTIYF. As DNA, the CDR3 is TGTGCCAGCAGTGCCGGGACGGCGAACACCATATATTTT.

For the CDR3, the DNA is TGTGCCAGCAGAACCGGTGGTGGGACTGAAGCTTTCTTT. Encoded protein: CASRTGGGTEAFF. The J gene is TRBJ1-1, the V gene TRBV6-5; D unresolved. CDR1 MNHEY and CDR2 SVGAGI come from the germline V gene. This CDR3 contains 13 residues. Trimming cost V 6 bases and J 5 bases, with 13 bases left between them.

The chain couples TRBV2 to TRBJ2-7; tentative D call: TRBD1 (6 bases). V lost 5 bases and J 6 bases, leaving 11 bases between the germline ends. CDR1 and CDR2 from the germline V gene are SNHLY and FYNNEI. This CDR3 spans 12 amino acids. CDR3 residues: CASSTDRGEQYF. The CDR3 DNA sequence: TGTGCCAGCAGTACGGACAGAGGCGAGCAGTACTTC. Looking up the rest from reference TRBV2 and TRBJ2-7 gives the full variable domain: EPEVTQTPSHQVTQMGQEVILRCVPISNHLYFYWYRQILGQKVEFLVSFYNNEISEKSEIFDDQFSVERPDGSNFTLKIRSTKLEDSAMYFCASSTDRGEQYFGPGTRLTVT.

This clone was detected once. The rearrangement joins TRBV2 to TRBJ1-4, with 8 nucleotides matching TRBD1. V was pared by 8 bases and J by 7 bases, with 12 bases of the junction left unmatched. CDR3 size: 15 residues. Germline assignment: CDR1 SNHLY and CDR2 FYNNEI. This chain's CDR3 is CASLRDQGALEKLFF. The CDR3 bases are TGTGCCAGCCTACGAGATCAGGGGGCGCTTGAAAAACTGTTTTTT.

This clone has only one observation. This rearrangement joins TRBV29-1 to TRBJ1-5; D might be TRBD1 (6 bases). V was shortened by 1 base and J by 0 bases, with 22 bases between the two germline ends. This CDR3 has 19 residues. CDR1 is SQVTM, CDR2 ANQGSEA, per germline. CDR3 sequence reads: CSVEGRGDRTENSNQPQHF. The CDR3 region has the DNA TGCAGCGTTGAAGGTAGGGGAGACCGGACAGAAAATAGCAATCAGCCCCAGCATTTT. The full variable domain, completed using reference TRBV29-1 and TRBJ1-5, is SAVISQKPSRDICQRGTSLTIQCQVDSQVTMMFWYRQQPGQSLTLIATANQGSEATYESGFVIDKFPISRPNLTFSTLTVSNMSPEDSSIYLCSVEGRGDRTENSNQPQHFGDGTRLSIL.

This clone was seen a single time. The chain has TRBV6-5 and TRBJ1-1, with TRBD1 identical over 11 bases. The CDR3 is made up of 15 amino acids. CDR1 and CDR2 from the germline V gene are MNHEY and SVGAGI. The ends lost 1 base at V and 5 bases at J; junction bases unmatched: 3. CDR3 DNA sequence: TGTGCCAGCAGTTACTTGGACAGGGGGCCGACTGAAGCTTTCTTT. Protein: CASSYLDRGPTEAFF.

This clone was counted once. The V gene is TRBV6-1, the J gene TRBJ2-7, with a weak D call TRBD2 (7 bases). Germline-derived CDR1 and CDR2 are MNHNS and SASEGT. This CDR3 contains 14 residues. The germline V and J ends were trimmed by 6 bases and 3 bases, with 15 bases remaining between them. CDR3 loop: CASRSNREGYEQYF. In nucleotides, the CDR3 is TGTGCCAGCAGATCAAACAGGGAGGGCTACGAGCAGTACTTC.

The chain recombines TRBV9 with TRBJ2-2; weak D call: TRBD1 (6 bases). The V gene's germline CDR1 is SGDLS and CDR2 YYNGEE. V gave up 3 bases and J gave up 5 bases, with 11 bases separating them. The CDR3 spans 14 residues. The CDR3 DNA follows: TGTGCCAGCAGCGCCGGACAGCTAACCGGGGAGCTGTTTTTT. Protein: CASSAGQLTGELFF.

This sequence joins TRBV6-5 and TRBJ1-6, with D possibly TRBD1 on 6 matching bases. The germline CDR1 and CDR2 sequences are MNHEY and SVGAGI. V lost 9 bases, J lost 6 bases, and 15 bases lay in between. This CDR3 has 14 amino acids. CDR3 residues: CASETKGVNSPLHF. The CDR3 bases are TGTGCCAGTGAGACAAAGGGGGTTAATTCACCCCTCCACTTT.

The chain recombines TRBV28 with TRBJ1-2; maybe TRBD1 (5 bases). The CDR3 is 13 amino acids. Germline CDR1 reads MDHEN; CDR2 reads SYDVKM. V shed 4 bases and J shed 5 bases, with 11 bases lying between them. In DNA form, the CDR3 reads TGTGCCAGCAGTTCAGGGAACGGGTATGGCTACACCTTC. Its translation: CASSSGNGYGYTF.